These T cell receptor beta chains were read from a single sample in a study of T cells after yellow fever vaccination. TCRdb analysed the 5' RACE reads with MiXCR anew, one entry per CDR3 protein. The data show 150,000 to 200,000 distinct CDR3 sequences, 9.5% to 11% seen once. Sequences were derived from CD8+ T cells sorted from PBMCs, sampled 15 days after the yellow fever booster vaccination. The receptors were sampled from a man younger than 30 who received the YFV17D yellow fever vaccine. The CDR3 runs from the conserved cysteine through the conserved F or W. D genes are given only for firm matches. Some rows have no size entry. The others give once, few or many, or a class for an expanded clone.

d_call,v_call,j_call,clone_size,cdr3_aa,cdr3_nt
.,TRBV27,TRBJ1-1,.,CASRYLTANTEAFF,TGTGCCAGCCGTTATCTGACAGCGAACACTGAAGCTTTCTTT
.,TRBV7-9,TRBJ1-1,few,CASSLVPSPDRNTEAFF,TGTGCCAGCAGCTTAGTCCCATCCCCGGATAGGAACACTGAAGCTTTCTTT
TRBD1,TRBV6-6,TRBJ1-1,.,CASDRGGPEAFF,TGTGCCAGTGACAGGGGTGGCCCTGAAGCTTTCTTT
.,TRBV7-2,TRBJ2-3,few,CASSQYRGTTDTQYF,TGTGCCAGCAGCCAATACCGGGGAACCACAGATACGCAGTATTTT
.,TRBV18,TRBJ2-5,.,CASSPSFGRGFQETQYF,TGTGCCAGCTCACCATCTTTCGGCAGAGGATTCCAAGAGACCCAGTACTTC
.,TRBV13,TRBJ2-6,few,CASSRLVGLSGANVLTF,TGTGCCAGCAGCCGCCTGGTGGGTTTGTCCGGGGCCAACGTCCTGACTTTC
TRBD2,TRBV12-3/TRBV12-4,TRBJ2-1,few,CASKERGGPNEQFF,TGTGCCAGCAAGGAGCGGGGGGGCCCCAATGAGCAGTTCTTC
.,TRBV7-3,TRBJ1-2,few,CASSPTAGSNYGYTF,TGTGCCAGCAGCCCCACGGCGGGGTCTAACTATGGCTACACCTTC
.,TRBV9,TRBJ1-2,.,CASSSRDRIGYGYTF,TGTGCCAGCAGCTCACGAGACAGGATCGGGTATGGCTACACCTTC
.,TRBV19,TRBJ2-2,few,CASSLQVGELFF,TGTGCCAGTAGCCTGCAGGTCGGGGAGCTGTTTTTT
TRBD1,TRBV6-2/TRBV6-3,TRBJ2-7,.,CASRPPPTGTGKMYEQYF,TGTGCCAGCAGACCCCCCCCTACCGGGACAGGGAAGATGTACGAGCAGTACTTC
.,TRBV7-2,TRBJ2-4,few,CASSPRAGLAKNIQYF,TGTGCCAGCAGCCCCCGGGCAGGTTTAGCCAAAAACATTCAGTACTTC
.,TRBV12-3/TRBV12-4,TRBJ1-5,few,CASSLGLRDQPQHF,TGTGCCAGCAGTTTGGGTCTTCGTGATCAGCCCCAGCATTTT
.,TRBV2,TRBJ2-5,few,CASSDAYQETQYF,TGTGCCAGCAGTGACGCGTACCAAGAGACCCAGTACTTC
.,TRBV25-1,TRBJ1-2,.,CASSEFGTWYGYTF,TGTGCCAGCAGTGAATTCGGGACGTGGTATGGCTACACCTTC
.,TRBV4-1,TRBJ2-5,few,CASQQEGAKETQYF,TGCGCCAGCCAGCAGGAAGGGGCCAAAGAGACCCAGTACTTC
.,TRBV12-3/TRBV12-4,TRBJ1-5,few,CASSETLLGDQPQHF,TGTGCCAGCAGTGAGACACTCCTCGGGGATCAGCCCCAGCATTTT
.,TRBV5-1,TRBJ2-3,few,CASSLAPEMYF,TGCGCCAGCAGCTTGGCCCCCGAGATGTATTTT
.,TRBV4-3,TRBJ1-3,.,CASSQLISAVSGNTIYF,TGCGCCAGCAGCCAACTGATAAGTGCCGTCTCTGGAAACACCATATATTTT
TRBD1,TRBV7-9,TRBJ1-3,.,CASSFSGTGVFGGNTIYF,TGTGCCAGCAGCTTTTCCGGGACAGGGGTTTTCGGCGGAAACACCATATATTTT
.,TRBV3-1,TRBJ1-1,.,CASSQEAKLNTEAFF,TGTGCCAGCAGCCAAGAGGCCAAATTGAACACTGAAGCTTTCTTT
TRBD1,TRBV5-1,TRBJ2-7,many,CASSPGTGGTYEQYF,TGCGCCAGCAGCCCGGGGACAGGGGGCACTTACGAGCAGTACTTC
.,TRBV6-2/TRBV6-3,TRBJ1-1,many,CASSPLAGNTEAFF,TGTGCCAGCAGTCCCCTCGCAGGGAACACTGAAGCTTTCTTT
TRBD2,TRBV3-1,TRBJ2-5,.,CASSQSQGGSETQYF,TGTGCCAGCAGCCAATCCCAGGGAGGGTCAGAGACCCAGTACTTC
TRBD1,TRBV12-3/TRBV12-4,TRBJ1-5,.,CASSVDRGSNQPQHF,TGTGCCAGCAGTGTCGACAGGGGCAGCAATCAGCCCCAGCATTTT
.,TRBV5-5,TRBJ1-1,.,CASSLRGVAEAFF,TGTGCCAGCAGCCTTCGAGGAGTGGCTGAAGCTTTCTTT
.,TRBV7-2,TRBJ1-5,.,CASSSSPDVWPNQPQHF,TGTGCCAGCAGCTCCTCCCCGGACGTTTGGCCCAATCAGCCCCAGCATTTT
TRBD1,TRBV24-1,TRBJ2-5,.,CATSDSRDRSQETQYF,TGTGCCACCAGTGATTCCCGGGACAGAAGTCAAGAGACCCAGTACTTC
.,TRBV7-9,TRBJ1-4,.,CASSLVSDPQGEKLFF,TGTGCCAGCAGCTTAGTGTCAGACCCCCAGGGAGAAAAACTGTTTTTT
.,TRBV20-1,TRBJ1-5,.,CSAVPSGRLNQPQHF,TGCAGTGCGGTACCCTCTGGCAGGCTCAATCAGCCCCAGCATTTT
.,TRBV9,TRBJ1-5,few,CASSVRVNNGQPQHF,TGTGCCAGCAGCGTTAGAGTTAACAATGGGCAGCCCCAGCATTTT
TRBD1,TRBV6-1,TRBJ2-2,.,CASSGLGQGTGELFF,TGTGCCAGCAGTGGTCTGGGACAGGGTACCGGGGAGCTGTTTTTT
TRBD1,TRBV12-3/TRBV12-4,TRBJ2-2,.,CASSSPWTGTEGELFF,TGTGCCAGCAGTTCCCCTTGGACAGGGACGGAGGGGGAGCTGTTTTTT
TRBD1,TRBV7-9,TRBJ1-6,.,CASSQDAWTGVITLHF,TGCGCCAGCAGCCAAGATGCCTGGACAGGGGTCATCACCCTCCACTTT
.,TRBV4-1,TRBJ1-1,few,CASSHPSTGNTEAFF,TGCGCCAGCAGCCATCCTTCGACGGGGAACACTGAAGCTTTCTTT
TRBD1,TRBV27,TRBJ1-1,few,CASGLTGSYEAFF,TGTGCCAGCGGACTGACAGGGAGCTACGAAGCTTTCTTT
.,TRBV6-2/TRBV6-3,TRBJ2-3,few,CASSPEGADTQYF,TGTGCCAGCAGTCCCGAGGGGGCAGATACGCAGTATTTT
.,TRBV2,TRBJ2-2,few,CASKGSGASSGELFF,TGTGCCAGCAAAGGTTCGGGGGCGAGTTCCGGGGAGCTGTTTTTT
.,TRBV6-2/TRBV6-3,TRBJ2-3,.,CASSYSPLSTSTDTQYF,TGTGCCAGCAGTTACTCCCCACTTTCTACTTCGACAGATACGCAGTATTTT
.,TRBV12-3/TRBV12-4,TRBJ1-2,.,CASSGNYGYTF,TGTGCCAGCAGCGGCAACTATGGCTACACCTTC
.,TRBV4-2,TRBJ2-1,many,CASSPYGVAYNEQFF,TGTGCCAGCAGCCCATACGGGGTGGCCTACAATGAGCAGTTCTTC
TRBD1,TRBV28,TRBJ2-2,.,CASSDRASNTGELFF,TGTGCCAGCAGTGACAGGGCTTCGAACACCGGGGAGCTGTTTTTT
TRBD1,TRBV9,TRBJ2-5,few,CASSGGQGQETQYF,TGTGCCAGCAGCGGGGGACAGGGCCAAGAGACCCAGTACTTC
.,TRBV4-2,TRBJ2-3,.,CASSQEGGRPIWGTDTQYF,TGTGCCAGCAGCCAAGAGGGCGGTCGACCTATTTGGGGCACAGATACGCAGTATTTT
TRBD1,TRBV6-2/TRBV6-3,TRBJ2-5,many,CASSQDRGPQETQYF,TGTGCCAGCAGTCAGGACAGGGGACCACAAGAGACCCAGTACTTC
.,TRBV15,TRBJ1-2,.,CATSSRENYGYTF,TGTGCCACCAGCAGCCGGGAGAACTATGGCTACACCTTC
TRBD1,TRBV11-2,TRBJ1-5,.,CASSLGGGGQPQHF,TGTGCCAGCAGCTTAGGAGGGGGCGGTCAGCCCCAGCATTTT
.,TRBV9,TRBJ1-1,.,CASSAGRLNTEAFF,TGTGCCAGCAGCGCCGGACGGCTGAACACTGAAGCTTTCTTT
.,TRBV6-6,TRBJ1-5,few,CASSYSSQVNKPQHF,TGTGCCAGCAGTTACTCGAGCCAGGTCAATAAGCCCCAGCATTTT
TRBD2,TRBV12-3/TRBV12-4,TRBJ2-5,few,CASILRGSGAQETQYF,TGTGCCAGCATCCTCCGGGGTAGCGGGGCCCAAGAGACCCAGTACTTC
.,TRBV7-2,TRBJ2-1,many,CASSSIHPTTLNEQFF,TGTGCCAGCAGCTCCATTCACCCGACGACCCTCAATGAGCAGTTCTTC
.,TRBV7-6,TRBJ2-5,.,CASSLAGAQYF,TGTGCCAGCAGCTTAGCGGGGGCCCAGTACTTC
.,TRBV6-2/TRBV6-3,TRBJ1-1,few,CASSYRADKMNTEAFF,TGTGCCAGCAGTTACCGGGCCGATAAAATGAACACTGAAGCTTTCTTT
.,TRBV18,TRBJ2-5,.,CASSPVDHQETQYF,TGTGCCAGCTCACCAGTGGATCACCAAGAGACCCAGTACTTC
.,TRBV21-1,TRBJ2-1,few,CASSKACRQPRNNEQFF,TGTGCCAGCAGCAAAGCTTGTCGACAGCCACGTAACAATGAGCAGTTCTTC